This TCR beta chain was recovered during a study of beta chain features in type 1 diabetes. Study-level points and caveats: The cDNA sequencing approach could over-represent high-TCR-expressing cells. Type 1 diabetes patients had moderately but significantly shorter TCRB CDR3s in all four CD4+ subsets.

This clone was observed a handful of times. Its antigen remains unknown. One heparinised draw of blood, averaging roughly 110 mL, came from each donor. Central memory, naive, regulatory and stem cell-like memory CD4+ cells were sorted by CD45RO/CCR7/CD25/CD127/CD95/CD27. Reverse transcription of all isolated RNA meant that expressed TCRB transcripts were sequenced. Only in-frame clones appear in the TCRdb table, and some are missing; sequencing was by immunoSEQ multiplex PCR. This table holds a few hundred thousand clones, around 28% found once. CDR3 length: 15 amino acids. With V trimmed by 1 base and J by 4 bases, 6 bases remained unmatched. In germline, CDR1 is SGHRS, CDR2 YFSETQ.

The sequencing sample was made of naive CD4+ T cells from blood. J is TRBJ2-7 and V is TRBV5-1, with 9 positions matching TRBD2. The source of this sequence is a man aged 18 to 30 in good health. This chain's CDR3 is CASSLMLAGQYEQYF. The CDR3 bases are TGCGCCAGCAGCTTGATGCTAGCGGGACAATACGAGCAGTACTTC.